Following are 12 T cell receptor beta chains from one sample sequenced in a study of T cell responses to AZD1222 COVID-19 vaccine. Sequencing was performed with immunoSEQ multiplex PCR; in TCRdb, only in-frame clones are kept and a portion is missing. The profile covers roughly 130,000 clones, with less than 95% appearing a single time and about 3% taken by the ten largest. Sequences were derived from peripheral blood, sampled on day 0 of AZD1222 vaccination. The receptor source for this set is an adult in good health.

The CDR3 DNA is TGTGCCAGTCATCTAGCGGGAGGGCCCGGAACCGGGGAGCTGTTTTTT. It codes for CASHLAGGPGTGELFF. The genes are TRBV28 and TRBJ2-2; 12 nucleotides align to TRBD2. In germline, CDR1 is MDHEN, CDR2 SYDVKM. This CDR3 is 16 amino acids long. V lost 9 bases, J lost 5 bases, and 10 bases stayed unmatched.

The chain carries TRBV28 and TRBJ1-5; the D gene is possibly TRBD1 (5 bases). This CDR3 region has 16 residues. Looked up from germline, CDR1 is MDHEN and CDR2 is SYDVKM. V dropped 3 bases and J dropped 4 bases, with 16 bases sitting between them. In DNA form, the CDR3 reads TGTGCCAGCAGTTTGGGGGACTGGGGGGTTAATCAGCCCCAGCATTTT. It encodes CASSLGDWGVNQPQHF. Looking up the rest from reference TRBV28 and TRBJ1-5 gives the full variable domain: DVKVTQSSRYLVKRTGEKVFLECVQDMDHENMFWYRQDPGLGLRLIYFSYDVKMKEKGDIPEGYSVSREKKERFSLILESASTNQTSMYLCASSLGDWGVNQPQHFGDGTRLSIL.

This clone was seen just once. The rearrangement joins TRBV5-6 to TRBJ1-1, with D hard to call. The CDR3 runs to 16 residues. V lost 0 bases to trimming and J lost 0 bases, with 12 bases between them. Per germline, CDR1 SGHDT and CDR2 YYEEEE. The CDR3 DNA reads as TGTGCCAGCAGCTTGGCGGGGAGTAAAATGAACACTGAAGCTTTCTTT. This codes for CASSLAGSKMNTEAFF.

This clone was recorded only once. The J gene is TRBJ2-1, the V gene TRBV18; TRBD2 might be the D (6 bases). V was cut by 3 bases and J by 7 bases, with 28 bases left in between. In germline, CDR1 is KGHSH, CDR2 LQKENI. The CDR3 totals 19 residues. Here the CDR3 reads CASSPLSGAQTGVGNEQFF. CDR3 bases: TGTGCCAGCTCACCCCTGTCCGGGGCCCAAACGGGGGTAGGGAATGAGCAGTTCTTC. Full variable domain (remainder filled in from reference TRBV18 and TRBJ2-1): NAGVMQNPRHLVRRRGQEARLRCSPMKGHSHVYWYRQLPEEGLKFMVYLQKENIIDESGMPKERFSAEFPKEGPSILRIQQVVRGDSAAYFCASSPLSGAQTGVGNEQFFGPGTRLTVL.

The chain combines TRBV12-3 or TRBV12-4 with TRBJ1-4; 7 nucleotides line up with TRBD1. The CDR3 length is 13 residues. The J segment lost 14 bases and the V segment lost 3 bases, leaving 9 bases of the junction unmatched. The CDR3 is CASSFHLGGWLFF. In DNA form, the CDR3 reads TGTGCCAGCAGTTTCCACCTAGGGGGCTGGCTGTTTTTT.

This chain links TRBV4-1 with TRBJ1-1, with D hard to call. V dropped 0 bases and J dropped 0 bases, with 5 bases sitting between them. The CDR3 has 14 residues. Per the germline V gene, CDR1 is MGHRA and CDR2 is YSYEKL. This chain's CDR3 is CASSQDLMNTEAFF. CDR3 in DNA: TGCGCCAGCAGCCAAGATCTCATGAACACTGAAGCTTTCTTT.

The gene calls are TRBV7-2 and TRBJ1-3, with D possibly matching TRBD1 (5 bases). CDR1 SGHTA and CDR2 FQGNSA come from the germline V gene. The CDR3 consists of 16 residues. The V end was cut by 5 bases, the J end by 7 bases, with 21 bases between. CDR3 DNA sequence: TGTGCCAGCAGCCCTGGGACGGGGCAACCATGGAACACCATATATTTT. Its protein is CASSPGTGQPWNTIYF.

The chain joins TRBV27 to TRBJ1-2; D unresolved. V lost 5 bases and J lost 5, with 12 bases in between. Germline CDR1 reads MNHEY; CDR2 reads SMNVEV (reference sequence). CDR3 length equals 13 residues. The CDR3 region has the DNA TGTGCCAGCAGTCCAGCGCTTATATATGGCTACACCTTC. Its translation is CASSPALIYGYTF.

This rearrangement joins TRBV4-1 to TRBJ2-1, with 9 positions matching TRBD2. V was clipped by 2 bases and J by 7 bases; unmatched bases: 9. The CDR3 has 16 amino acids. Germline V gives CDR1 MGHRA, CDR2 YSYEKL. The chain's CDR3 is CASSQLRRGGLNEQFF. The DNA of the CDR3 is TGCGCCAGCAGCCAACTAAGGCGGGGGGGCTTGAATGAGCAGTTCTTC.

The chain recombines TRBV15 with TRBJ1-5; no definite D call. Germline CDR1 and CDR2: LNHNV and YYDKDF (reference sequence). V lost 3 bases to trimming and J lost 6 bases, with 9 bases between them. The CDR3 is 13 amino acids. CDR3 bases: TGTGCCACCAGCAGTCGGGAATTTCAGCCCCAGCATTTT. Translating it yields CATSSREFQPQHF. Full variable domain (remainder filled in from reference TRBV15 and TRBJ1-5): DAMVIQNPRYQVTQFGKPVTLSCSQTLNHNVMYWYQQKSSQAPKLLFHYYDKDFNNEADTPDNFQSRRPNTSFCFLDIRSPGLGDTAMYLCATSSREFQPQHFGDGTRLSIL.

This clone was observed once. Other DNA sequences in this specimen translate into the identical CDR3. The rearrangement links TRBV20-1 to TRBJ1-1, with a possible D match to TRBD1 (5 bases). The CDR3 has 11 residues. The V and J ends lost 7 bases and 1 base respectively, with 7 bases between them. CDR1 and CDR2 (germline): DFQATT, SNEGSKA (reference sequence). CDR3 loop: CSVRGNTEAFF. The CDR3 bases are TGCAGTGTAAGGGGGAACACTGAAGCTTTCTTT.

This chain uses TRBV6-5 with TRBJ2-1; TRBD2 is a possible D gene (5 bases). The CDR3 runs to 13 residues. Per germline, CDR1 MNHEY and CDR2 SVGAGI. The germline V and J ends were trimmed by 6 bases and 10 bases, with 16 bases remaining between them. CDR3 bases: TGTGCCAGCAGCCGCCACGGGGTCGGGGAGCAGTTCTTC. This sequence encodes CASSRHGVGEQFF.